The rows below give T cell receptor beta chains drawn from one sample of a study of CD8+ T cells in alopecia areata. Some clones are missing from TCRdb's copy, which holds only in-frame ones; the method was immunoSEQ multiplex PCR. The table has around 140,000 clones, 47% seen once. The sequencing input was CD4+ T cells sorted from blood. The receptors were gathered from a human donor with alopecia areata. Both conserved end residues are part of each CDR3. D genes are given only for firm matches. The size entry is marked missing in some rows and otherwise reads once, few, many or a size class.

D	size	J	V	CDR3	DNA
NA	NA	TRBJ1-5	TRBV28	CASSLEFSNQPQHF	TGTGCCAGCAGTTTAGAGTTTAGCAATCAGCCCCAGCATTTT
NA	NA	TRBJ2-3	TRBV29-1	CSFRDLGDTQYF	TGCAGCTTTCGGGACTTGGGCGATACGCAGTATTTT
TRBD1	NA	TRBJ2-2	TRBV5-4	CASHRDRATGELFF	TGTGCCAGCCACCGGGACAGGGCCACCGGGGAGCTGTTTTTT
NA	few	TRBJ1-1	TRBV29-1	CSVLANEAFF	TGCAGCGTTCTAGCTAATGAAGCTTTCTTT
TRBD1	NA	TRBJ1-5	TRBV29-1	CSVAGTGGYQPQHF	TGCAGCGTTGCCGGGACAGGGGGTTATCAGCCCCAGCATTTT
NA	NA	TRBJ2-6	TRBV7-9	CASSLLSGSGANVLTF	TGTGCCAGCAGCTTATTATCCGGCTCTGGGGCCAACGTCCTGACTTTC
NA	NA	TRBJ2-7	TRBV29-1	CSVGTNYEQYF	TGCAGCGTGGGTACAAACTACGAGCAGTACTTC
NA	NA	TRBJ2-3	TRBV7-2	CASSLSPDTQYF	TGTGCCAGCAGCTTAAGTCCGGATACGCAGTATTTT
TRBD2	NA	TRBJ2-7	TRBV28	CASSLTGTSGRKEQYF	TGTGCCAGCAGTTTAACCGGGACTAGCGGGAGGAAAGAGCAGTACTTC
NA	NA	TRBJ1-1	TRBV11-1	CASSSRQGESGNTEAFF	TGTGCCAGCAGCTCCCGGCAGGGCGAATCGGGGAACACTGAAGCTTTCTTT
NA	few	TRBJ1-1	TRBV18	CASSSGENTEAFF	TGTGCCAGCTCCTCGGGGGAGAACACTGAAGCTTTCTTT
NA	NA	TRBJ2-7	TRBV5-1	CASSGTGYEQYF	TGCGCCAGCAGCGGAACAGGGTACGAGCAGTACTTC
NA	once	TRBJ2-2	TRBV29-1	CSGRGANTGELFF	TGCAGCGGGAGAGGGGCGAACACCGGGGAGCTGTTTTTT
NA	NA	TRBJ2-5	TRBV18	CASSRNQETQYF	TGTGCCAGCTCACGAAACCAAGAGACCCAGTACTTC
NA	few	TRBJ1-5	TRBV19	CASSGRGSNQPQHF	TGTGCCAGTAGCGGCAGGGGCAGCAATCAGCCCCAGCATTTT
TRBD2	NA	TRBJ2-7	TRBV5-1	CASSLAAGGTYEQYF	TGCGCCAGCAGCTTGGCGGCGGGAGGGACCTACGAGCAGTACTTC
NA	few	TRBJ2-1	TRBV18	CASSPRVEQFF	TGTGCCAGCTCACCAAGGGTTGAGCAGTTCTTC
NA	NA	TRBJ1-4	TRBV20-1	CSAGREKLFF	TGCAGTGCGGGACGTGAAAAACTGTTTTTT
TRBD2	few	TRBJ2-1	TRBV7-2	CASSLLAGGPYNEQFF	TGTGCCAGCAGCTTACTTGCGGGAGGGCCCTACAATGAGCAGTTCTTC
TRBD1	NA	TRBJ1-1	TRBV2	CASRQAGTANTEAFF	TGTGCCAGCAGGCAAGCCGGGACAGCTAACACTGAAGCTTTCTTT
NA	NA	TRBJ1-5	TRBV7-2	CASSLEAKGPQHF	TGTGCCAGCAGCTTAGAGGCCAAGGGGCCCCAGCATTTT
NA	NA	TRBJ2-1	TRBV11-2	CASSSALVRQFF	TGTGCCAGCAGCTCCGCCCTAGTAAGACAGTTCTTC
TRBD1	once	TRBJ1-5	TRBV5-6	CASSLRVGTENQPQHF	TGTGCCAGCAGCTTGAGGGTTGGGACAGAGAATCAGCCCCAGCATTTT
TRBD2	NA	TRBJ2-7	TRBV6-1	CASSEAAGSSYEQYF	TGTGCCAGCAGTGAAGCAGCGGGAAGCTCCTACGAGCAGTACTTC
NA	NA	TRBJ2-1	TRBV29-1	CSVNNIRGGEQFF	TGCAGCGTTAACAACATCAGGGGTGGTGAGCAGTTCTTC
TRBD1	NA	TRBJ1-2	TRBV27	CASSPRTGGYSYTF	TGTGCCAGCAGCCCTAGGACAGGGGGTTATAGCTACACCTTC
NA	NA	TRBJ2-3	TRBV9	CASSVSGFGDTQYF	TGTGCCAGCAGCGTGTCGGGGTTTGGAGATACGCAGTATTTT
NA	NA	TRBJ2-1	TRBV7-9	CASSFLLALSYNEQFF	TGTGCCAGCAGCTTCCTACTGGCGTTATCCTACAATGAGCAGTTCTTC
NA	once	TRBJ2-7	TRBV5-1	CASSGSYEQYF	TGCGCCAGCAGTGGGAGCTACGAGCAGTACTTC
NA	NA	TRBJ2-3	TRBV29-1	CSVLAILGTDTQYF	TGCAGCGTGCTAGCGATCCTGGGGACAGATACGCAGTATTTT
NA	medium-sized	TRBJ2-3	TRBV5-1	CASSYTDTQYF	TGCGCCAGCAGCTACACAGATACGCAGTATTTT
TRBD2	NA	TRBJ2-1	TRBV5-1	CASSPTSGSYNEQFF	TGCGCCAGCAGCCCCACTAGCGGATCCTACAATGAGCAGTTCTTC
NA	NA	TRBJ1-1	TRBV19	CASSLGRPAEAFF	TGTGCCAGTAGTCTCGGCCGGCCCGCTGAAGCTTTCTTT
TRBD2	NA	TRBJ2-4	TRBV28	CASSFLGLALNIQYF	TGTGCCAGCAGTTTCTTGGGACTAGCGCTAAACATTCAGTACTTC
NA	NA	TRBJ2-5	TRBV27	CASSPLRGQETQYF	TGTGCCAGCAGTCCCCTTCGGGGGCAAGAGACCCAGTACTTC
TRBD2	NA	TRBJ2-7	TRBV2	CASRGTSGRNEQYF	TGTGCCAGCAGGGGGACTAGCGGGAGAAACGAGCAGTACTTC
NA	NA	TRBJ1-5	TRBV7-8	CASSSGGRRYQPQHF	TGTGCCAGCAGCTCCGGGGGCCGGCGTTATCAGCCCCAGCATTTT
NA	NA	TRBJ2-7	TRBV29-1	CSVVGNAGSYEQYF	TGCAGCGTTGTGGGAAATGCGGGCTCCTACGAGCAGTACTTC
TRBD2	NA	TRBJ2-3	TRBV5-1	CASSLSSGGTDTQYF	TGCGCCAGCAGCTTGTCTTCGGGAGGAACAGATACGCAGTATTTT
NA	NA	TRBJ2-1	TRBV7-9	CATSLMGEQFF	TGTGCCACCAGCTTAATGGGCGAGCAGTTCTTC
NA	NA	TRBJ2-4	TRBV28	CASSSVRDTSWNIQYF	TGTGCCAGCAGTTCCGTTCGGGACACATCTTGGAACATTCAGTACTTC
NA	NA	TRBJ2-5	TRBV5-1	CASRQGPGETQYF	TGCGCCAGCAGACAGGGCCCAGGAGAGACCCAGTACTTC
NA	few	TRBJ1-2	TRBV29-1	CSVENTGDYGYTF	TGCAGCGTTGAGAACACAGGTGACTATGGCTACACCTTC
NA	NA	TRBJ1-2	TRBV5-1	CASSLADYGYTF	TGCGCCAGCAGCTTGGCAGACTATGGCTACACCTTC
NA	NA	TRBJ1-1	TRBV30	CAWSQRLKPNTEAFF	TGTGCCTGGAGTCAACGACTCAAGCCGAACACTGAAGCTTTCTTT
NA	NA	TRBJ2-1	TRBV29-1	CSVEEQFF	TGCAGCGTTGAAGAGCAGTTCTTC
NA	NA	TRBJ2-7	TRBV27	CASSTEGEQYF	TGTGCCAGCAGTACGGAGGGCGAGCAGTACTTC
NA	NA	TRBJ1-1	TRBV5-1	CASSLGRDRTEAFF	TGCGCCAGCAGCTTGGGGCGGGATAGAACTGAAGCTTTCTTT
TRBD2	NA	TRBJ2-7	TRBV2	CASRDPGGSFSYEQYF	TGTGCCAGCAGAGACCCCGGGGGGTCTTTCTCCTACGAGCAGTACTTC
NA	NA	TRBJ2-2	TRBV13	CASSNYRTGELFF	TGTGCCAGCAGCAACTACAGAACCGGGGAGCTGTTTTTT
NA	once	TRBJ2-6	TRBV7-9	CASSPMGGYSGANVLTF	TGTGCCAGCAGCCCCATGGGGGGCTACTCTGGGGCCAACGTCCTGACTTTC
NA	few	TRBJ1-4	TRBV5-1	CASSGAGTSREKLFF	TGCGCCAGCAGCGGAGCCGGGACCTCAAGGGAAAAACTGTTTTTT
TRBD2	NA	TRBJ2-3	TRBV27	CASSPLAGGDTQYF	TGTGCCAGCAGTCCTCTAGCGGGAGGGGATACGCAGTATTTT
NA	few	TRBJ1-1	TRBV5-6	CASSLSAGGTEAFF	TGTGCCAGCAGCTTGTCGGCCGGGGGCACTGAAGCTTTCTTT
NA	NA	TRBJ2-4	TRBV29-1	CSVDSLLGIQYF	TGCAGCGTTGACTCCCTCTTGGGCATTCAGTACTTC